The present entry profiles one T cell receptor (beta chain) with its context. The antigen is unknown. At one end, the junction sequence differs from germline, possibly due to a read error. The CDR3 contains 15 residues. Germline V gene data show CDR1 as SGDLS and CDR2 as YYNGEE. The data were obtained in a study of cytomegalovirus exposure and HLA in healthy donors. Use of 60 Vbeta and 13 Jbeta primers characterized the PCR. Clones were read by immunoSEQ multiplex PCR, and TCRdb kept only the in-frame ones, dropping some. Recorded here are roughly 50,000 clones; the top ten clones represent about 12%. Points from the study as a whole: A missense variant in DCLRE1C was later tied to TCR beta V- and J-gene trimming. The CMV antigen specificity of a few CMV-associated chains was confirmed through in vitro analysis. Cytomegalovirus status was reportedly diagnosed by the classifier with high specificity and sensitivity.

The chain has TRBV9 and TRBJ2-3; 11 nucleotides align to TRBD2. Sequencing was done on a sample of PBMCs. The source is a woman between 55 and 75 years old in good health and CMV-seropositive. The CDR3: CASSSTSGATDKQYF. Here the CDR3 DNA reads TGTGCCAGCAGCTCGACTAGCGGGGCAACAGATAAGCAGTATTTT.